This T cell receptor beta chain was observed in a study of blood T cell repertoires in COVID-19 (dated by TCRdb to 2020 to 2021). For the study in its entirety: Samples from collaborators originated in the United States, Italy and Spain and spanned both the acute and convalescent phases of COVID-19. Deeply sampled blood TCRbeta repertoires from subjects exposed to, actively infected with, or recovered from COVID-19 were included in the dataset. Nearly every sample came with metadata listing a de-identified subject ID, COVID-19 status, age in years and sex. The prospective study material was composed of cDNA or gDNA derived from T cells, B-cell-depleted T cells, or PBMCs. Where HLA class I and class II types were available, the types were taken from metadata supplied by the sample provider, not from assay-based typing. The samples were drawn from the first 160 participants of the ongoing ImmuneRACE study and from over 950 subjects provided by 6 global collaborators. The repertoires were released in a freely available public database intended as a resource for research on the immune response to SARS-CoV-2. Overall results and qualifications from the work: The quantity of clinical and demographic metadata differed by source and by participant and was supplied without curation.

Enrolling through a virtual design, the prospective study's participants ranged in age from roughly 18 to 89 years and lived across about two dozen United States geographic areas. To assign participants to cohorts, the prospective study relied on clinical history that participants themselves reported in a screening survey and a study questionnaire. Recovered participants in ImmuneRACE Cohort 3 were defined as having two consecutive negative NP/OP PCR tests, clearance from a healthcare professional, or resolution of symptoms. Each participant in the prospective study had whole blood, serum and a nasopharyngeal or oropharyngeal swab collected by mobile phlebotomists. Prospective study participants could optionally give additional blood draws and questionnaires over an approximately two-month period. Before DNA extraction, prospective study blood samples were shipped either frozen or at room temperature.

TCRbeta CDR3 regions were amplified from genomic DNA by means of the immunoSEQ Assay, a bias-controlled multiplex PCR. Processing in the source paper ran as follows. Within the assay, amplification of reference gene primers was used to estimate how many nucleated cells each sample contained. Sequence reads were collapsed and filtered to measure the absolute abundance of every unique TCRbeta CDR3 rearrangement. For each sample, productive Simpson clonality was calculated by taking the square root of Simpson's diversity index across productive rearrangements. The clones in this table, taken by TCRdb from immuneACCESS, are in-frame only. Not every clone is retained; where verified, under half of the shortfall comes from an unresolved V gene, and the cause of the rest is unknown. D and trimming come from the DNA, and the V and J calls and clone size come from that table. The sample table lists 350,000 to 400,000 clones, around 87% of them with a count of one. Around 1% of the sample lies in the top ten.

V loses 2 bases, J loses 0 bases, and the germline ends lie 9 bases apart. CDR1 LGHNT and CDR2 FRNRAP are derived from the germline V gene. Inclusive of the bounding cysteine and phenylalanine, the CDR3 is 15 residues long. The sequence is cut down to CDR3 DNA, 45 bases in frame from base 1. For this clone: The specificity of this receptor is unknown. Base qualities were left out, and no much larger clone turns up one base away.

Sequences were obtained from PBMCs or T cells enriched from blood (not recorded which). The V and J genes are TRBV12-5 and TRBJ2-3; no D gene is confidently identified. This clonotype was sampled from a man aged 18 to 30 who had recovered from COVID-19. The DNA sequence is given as TGTGCTAGTGGTTTGTTTCGCGCTAGCACAGATACGCAGTATTTT. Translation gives CASGLFRASTDTQYF.